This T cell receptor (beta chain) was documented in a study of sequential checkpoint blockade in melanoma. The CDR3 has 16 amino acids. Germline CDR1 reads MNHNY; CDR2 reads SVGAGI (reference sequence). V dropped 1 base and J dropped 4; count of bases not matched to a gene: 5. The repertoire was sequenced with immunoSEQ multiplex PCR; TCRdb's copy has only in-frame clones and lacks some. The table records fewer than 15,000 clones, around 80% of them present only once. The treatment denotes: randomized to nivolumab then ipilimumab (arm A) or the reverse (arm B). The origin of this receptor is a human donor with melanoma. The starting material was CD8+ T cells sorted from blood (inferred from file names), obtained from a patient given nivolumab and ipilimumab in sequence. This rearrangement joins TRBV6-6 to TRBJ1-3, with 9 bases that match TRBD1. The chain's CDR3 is CASSYFRTGVGNTIYF. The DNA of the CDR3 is TGTGCCAGCAGTTACTTTAGGACAGGGGTCGGAAACACCATATATTTT.